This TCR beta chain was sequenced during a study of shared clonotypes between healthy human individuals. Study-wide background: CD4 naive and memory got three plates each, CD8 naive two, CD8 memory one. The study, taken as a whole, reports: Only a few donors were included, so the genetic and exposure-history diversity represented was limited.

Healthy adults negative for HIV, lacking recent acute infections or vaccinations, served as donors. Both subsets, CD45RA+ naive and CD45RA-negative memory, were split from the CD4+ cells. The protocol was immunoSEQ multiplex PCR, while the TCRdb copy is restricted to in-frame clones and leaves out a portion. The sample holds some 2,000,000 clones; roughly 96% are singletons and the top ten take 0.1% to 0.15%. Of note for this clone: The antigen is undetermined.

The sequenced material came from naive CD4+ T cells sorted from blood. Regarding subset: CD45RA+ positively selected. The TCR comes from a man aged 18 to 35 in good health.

CDR3 DNA sequence: TGCGCCAGCAGCTTGATTCCCCAAGAGACCCAGTACTTC. This codes for CASSLIPQETQYF. The rearrangement uses TRBV5-1 and TRBJ2-5; D uncertain. Germline CDR1 reads SGHRS; CDR2 reads YFSETQ. CDR3 size: 13 residues. V lost 1 base and J 1 base, leaving 5 bases between the germline ends.